These 7 T cell receptor beta chains were sequenced from one sample in a study of cytomegalovirus exposure and HLA in healthy donors. Here immunoSEQ multiplex PCR was the method, and the copy in TCRdb shows in-frame clones only, minus some. The repertoire holds fewer than 90,000 clones, 90% to 97% seen once, with approximately 1.5% in the top ten. The sequenced sample consisted of PBMCs. The receptors shown here come from a man between 18 and 35 years old in good health and CMV-seropositive.

The chain combines TRBV7-2 with TRBJ1-2; D not certain. V was trimmed by 2 bases and J by 8 bases, leaving 18 bases between them. CDR3 length: 15 residues. Germline loops: CDR1 SGHTA, CDR2 FQGNSA. The CDR3 is CASSLRSIRVSGYTF. The CDR3 bases are TGTGCCAGCAGCTTAAGGTCAATCCGGGTCTCCGGCTACACCTTC.

This clone was detected once. This chain joins TRBV9 and TRBJ2-7, with TRBD2 as a possible D gene (6 bases). This CDR3 has 12 amino acids. V lost 3 bases and J 4 bases, leaving 8 bases between the germline ends. The V gene's germline CDR1 is SGDLS and CDR2 YYNGEE. In DNA form, the CDR3 reads TGTGCCAGCAGCGGGCGGGGATACGAGCAGTACTTC. This gives the protein CASSGRGYEQYF.

The chain uses TRBV6-1 and TRBJ2-7; TRBD2 matches at 8 bases. The CDR3 extends over 14 amino acids. Germline CDR1 is MNHNS and CDR2 is SASEGT. J gave up 2 bases and V 7 bases, and 7 bases lay outside the gene matches. The CDR3 DNA reads TGTGCCAGCACCATTTTAGCGGGGACCTACGAGCAGTACTTC. Protein: CASTILAGTYEQYF.

This chain connects TRBV5-4 to TRBJ1-1; 11 bases align to TRBD1. CDR1 is SGHNT and CDR2 is YYREEE in the germline V gene (reference sequence). Trimming cost V 4 bases and J 6 bases; bases outside gene matches: 11. The CDR3 runs 16 residues. The chain's CDR3 is CASSLDRGLQGPEAFF. CDR3 nucleotides: TGTGCCAGCAGCCTGGACAGGGGGCTTCAAGGACCTGAAGCTTTCTTT.

The chain carries TRBV6-5 and TRBJ2-4, with D perhaps TRBD2 (6 bases). Germline CDR1 and CDR2: MNHEY and SVGAGI. V lost 5 bases and J lost 0, with 11 bases in between. This CDR3 has 15 amino acids. The CDR3: CASSTAGTAKNIQYF. The CDR3 region has the DNA TGTGCCAGCAGTACAGCGGGTACAGCCAAAAACATTCAGTACTTC.

The CDR3 loop reads CASSLGSGPSTDTQYF. CDR3 coding DNA: TGTGCCAGCAGCTTAGGAAGCGGGCCTAGCACAGATACGCAGTATTTT. V and J are TRBV7-2 and TRBJ2-3; possible D gene TRBD2, 6 bases. CDR1 is SGHTA, CDR2 FQGNSA, per germline. This CDR3 is 16 amino acids long. Trimming removed 1 base from V and 0 bases from J, with 11 bases in between. The full variable domain, its missing parts supplied by reference TRBV7-2 and TRBJ2-3, is GAGVSQSPSNKVTEKGKDVELRCDPISGHTALYWYRQSLGQGLEFLIYFQGNSAPDKSGLPSDRFSAERTGGSVSTLTIQRTQQEDSAVYLCASSLGSGPSTDTQYFGPGTRLTVL.

This clone appeared once. The chain combines TRBV7-2 with TRBJ2-1; 12 bases are shared with TRBD2. The junction had 5 bases not matched to a gene; V was cut back by 5 bases and J by 6 bases. Germline values: CDR1 SGHTA, CDR2 FQGNSA. The CDR3 is 15 residues long. The CDR3 loop is CASSTGLAGSNEQFF. CDR3 nucleotides: TGTGCCAGCAGCACCGGACTAGCGGGATCCAATGAGCAGTTCTTC.